These T cell receptor beta chains were read from a single sample in a study of blood T cell repertoires in COVID-19. TCRdb's copy holds only in-frame clones and misses some; the assay was immunoSEQ multiplex PCR. The sample carries 250,000 to 350,000 clones, around 90% recorded once. The sequenced material came from PBMCs or T cells enriched from blood (not recorded which). Every receptor here comes from a woman in her sixties or seventies in a cohort exposed to, infected with or recovered from COVID-19 (not recorded which). CDR3s leave out the opening cysteine and the closing phenylalanine or tryptophan.

v_gene,j_gene,CDR3aa
TRBV11-1,TRBJ1-6,ASSTSGKDSPLH
TRBV7-2,TRBJ2-5,ASSLGIGLMKETQY
TRBV4-2,TRBJ2-1,ASSPLAGTARDEQF
TRBV6-5,TRBJ1-1,ASSYTGGGTEAF
TRBV6-6,TRBJ2-1,ASSSRGTDNEQF
TRBV2,TRBJ2-7,ASSERGLGEQY
TRBV4-1,TRBJ2-1,ASSQETSVDNEQF
TRBV10-2,TRBJ2-3,ASSESGRAIDTQY
TRBV18,TRBJ2-3,ASTLTGGTDTQY
TRBV27,TRBJ2-5,ASSSTGEGTQY
TRBV28,TRBJ2-1,ASSGGRYNEQF
TRBV6-5,TRBJ1-2,ASREWDRGDGYT
TRBV28,TRBJ2-4,ASSPLSWGLAKNIQY
TRBV11-2,TRBJ2-7,ASSLAGGLREQY
TRBV2,TRBJ1-6,ASNPQGADNSPLH
TRBV4-2,TRBJ2-7,ASSQDPLTSGNPYEQY
TRBV7-9,TRBJ2-1,ASSLGGSGSVYNEQF